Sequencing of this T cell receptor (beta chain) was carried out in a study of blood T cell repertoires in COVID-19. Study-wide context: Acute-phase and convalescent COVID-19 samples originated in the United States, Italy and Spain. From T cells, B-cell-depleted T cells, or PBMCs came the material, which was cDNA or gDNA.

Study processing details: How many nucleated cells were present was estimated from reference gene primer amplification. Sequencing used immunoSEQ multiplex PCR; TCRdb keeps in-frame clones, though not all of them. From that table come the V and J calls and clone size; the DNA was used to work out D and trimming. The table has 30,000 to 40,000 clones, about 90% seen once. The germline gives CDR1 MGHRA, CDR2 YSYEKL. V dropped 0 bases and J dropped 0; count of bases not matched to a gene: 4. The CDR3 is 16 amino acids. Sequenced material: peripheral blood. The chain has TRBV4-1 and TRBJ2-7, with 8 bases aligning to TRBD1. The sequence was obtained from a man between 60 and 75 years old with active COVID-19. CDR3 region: CASSQEGRGLSYEQYF. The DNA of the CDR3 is TGCGCCAGCAGCCAAGAAGGCAGGGGGCTCTCCTACGAGCAGTACTTC.